The sequence of this T cell receptor beta chain was determined in a study of T-cell reconstitution after alpha-beta-depleted transplantation in children. Using unique molecular identifiers, the investigators prepared the TCRbeta library. TCRdb itself ran the PCR reads through MiXCR, one entry per CDR3 protein. The table has 200,000 to 250,000 distinct CDR3 sequences, approximately 6.9% seen once. The CDR3 is made up of 15 amino acids. Germline V gene data show CDR1 as LGHNA and CDR2 as YSLEER. After removal of 2 bases from V and 3 bases from J, the junction contained 3 bases not matched to a gene. The TCR originated in a boy younger than 10 with acute lymphoblastic leukemia, due to receive a stem cell transplant. Sequenced here: PBMCs, sampled before TCRalphabeta/CD19-depleted stem cell transplant. The J gene is TRBJ1-2, the V gene TRBV4-3; 10 nucleotides match TRBD1. The CDR3 bases are TGCGCCAGCAGCCAACCGACAGGGGGCGACTATGGCTACACCTTC. Amino acids: CASSQPTGGDYGYTF.